The 17 T cell receptor beta chains given below trace back to one sample, sequenced in a study of blood T cell repertoires in COVID-19 (dated by TCRdb to the early 2020s). The library was generated by the immunoSEQ multiplex PCR assay. TCRdb mirrors the immuneACCESS table, restricted to in-frame sequences. Some clones are absent from its copies; in checked studies, under half trace to an unresolved V gene, and the reason for the others is unknown. The sample table contains more than 200,000 clones; only one count was recorded for about four fifths of them. The top ten hold about 10% of the sample. Sequencing was done on a sample of peripheral blood. These receptors all stem from a woman at least 80 years old with acute or convalescent COVID-19.

This chain connects TRBV29-1 to TRBJ2-7; TRBD2 matches at 8 bases. Germline V CDR1 and CDR2: SQVTM, ANQGSEA. V shed 5 bases, J shed 7 bases, and the junction held 13 bases outside the gene matches. The CDR3 runs 14 residues. The CDR3 region has the DNA TGCAGCGTTAGGCGGGAGGTGGACGGTATAGAGCAGTACTTC. Protein product: CSVRREVDGIEQYF.

The chain is built from TRBV19 and TRBJ2-3; D unresolved. Germline V CDR1 and CDR2: LNHDA, SQIVND (reference sequence). Trimming stripped 1 base from V and 0 bases from J, with 5 bases between. The CDR3 contains 14 residues. CDR3 in DNA: TGTGCCAGTAGTATAGGCGTGAGCACAGATACGCAGTATTTT. This gives the protein CASSIGVSTDTQYF.

The V gene is TRBV9, the J gene TRBJ2-7; D gene uncertain. This CDR3 spans 17 amino acids. Trimming shortened V by 4 bases and J by 2 bases, and 22 bases separated the two germline ends. Germline V gives CDR1 SGDLS, CDR2 YYNGEE. CDR3 sequence: CASSPPVVQVLPYEQYF. In DNA form, the CDR3 reads TGTGCCAGCAGCCCCCCCGTAGTGCAGGTTCTTCCCTACGAGCAGTACTTC.

The chain links TRBV7-9 to TRBJ2-1; TRBD2 is a possible D gene (6 bases). The CDR3 has 15 residues. Trimming removed 6 bases from V and 0 bases from J, with 12 bases in between. CDR1 is SEHNR, CDR2 FQNEAQ, per germline (reference sequence). The DNA for the CDR3 is TGTGCCAGCAGGCCTCTAGCGAGCTCCTACAATGAGCAGTTCTTC. Protein sequence: CASRPLASSYNEQFF. The full variable domain, completed using reference TRBV7-9 and TRBJ2-1, is DTGVSQNPRHKITKRGQNVTFRCDPISEHNRLYWYRQTLGQGPEFLTYFQNEAQLEKSRLLSDRFSAERPKGSFSTLEIQRTEQGDSAMYLCASRPLASSYNEQFFGPGTRLTVL.

The chain combines TRBV5-6 with TRBJ1-1, with 7 bases matching TRBD1. The germline V gene encodes CDR1 SGHDT and CDR2 YYEEEE. The CDR3 has 13 amino acids. Trimming cost V 3 bases and J 5 bases; bases outside gene matches: 4. The CDR3 nucleotides are TGTGCCAGCAGCTGGACGACAGGGACTGAAGCTTTCTTT. This gives the protein CASSWTTGTEAFF.

The V call is TRBV19, the J call TRBJ1-1, with D unclear. CDR3 size: 13 residues. V lost 3 bases, J lost 10 bases, and 15 bases lay in between. The germline CDR1 and CDR2 sequences are LNHDA and SQIVND (reference sequence). CDR3 DNA sequence: TGTGCCAGTAGTATCGGAGGCAGTGTTGTAGCTTTCTTT. Translated, it gives CASSIGGSVVAFF.

This clone was counted between two and nine times. The chain uses TRBV2 and TRBJ1-1; perhaps TRBD1 as D (6 bases). CDR1 and CDR2 (germline): SNHLY, FYNNEI. V was pared by 5 bases and J by 2 bases, with 12 bases between. The CDR3 spans 14 residues. The CDR3 nucleotides are TGTGCCAGCAGTCCCCGGGACATCAACACTGAAGCTTTCTTT. It is translated as CASSPRDINTEAFF.

The chain employs TRBV3-1 (or the pseudogene TRBV3-2) and TRBJ2-7, with D tentatively TRBD2 (5 bases). Germline V gene lookup returns CDR1 LGHDT and CDR2 YNNKEL (reference sequence). The CDR3 is 18 residues long. With 0 bases removed from V and 3 bases from J, the gap between germline ends came to 21 bases. The CDR3 region is CASSQDQSGVDGLYEQYF. CDR3 nucleotides: TGTGCCAGCAGCCAAGATCAATCCGGGGTCGACGGCCTCTACGAGCAGTACTTC.

The chain joins TRBV30 to TRBJ2-1; a weak D match, TRBD2 (6 bases). Germline values: CDR1 GTSNPN, CDR2 SVGIG (reference sequence). Trimming removed 8 bases at V and 1 base at J, with 15 bases between. The CDR3 spans 14 residues. CDR3 residues: CAGVRSGSYNEQFF. DNA for the CDR3: TGTGCCGGGGTACGTAGCGGATCCTACAATGAGCAGTTCTTC.

This clone was picked up one time. The gene calls are TRBV2 and TRBJ1-4; 8 positions match TRBD1. The CDR3 length is 15 residues. J lost 8 bases, V lost 6 bases, and 11 bases had no gene match. Germline V CDR1 and CDR2: SNHLY, FYNNEI. This CDR3 reads CASSETGTGGEKLFF. CDR3 DNA: TGTGCCAGCAGCGAAACCGGGACAGGTGGGGAAAAACTGTTTTTT. Using reference TRBV2 and TRBJ1-4 for the parts outside the CDR3, the full variable domain is EPEVTQTPSHQVTQMGQEVILRCVPISNHLYFYWYRQILGQKVEFLVSFYNNEISEKSEIFDDQFSVERPDGSNFTLKIRSTKLEDSAMYFCASSETGTGGEKLFFGSGTQLSVL.

The chain joins TRBV29-1 to TRBJ1-2; TRBD1 is a possible D gene (6 bases). The CDR3 has 13 residues. CDR1 SQVTM and CDR2 ANQGSEA come from the germline V gene. V was clipped by 7 bases and J by 3 bases, with 15 bases between them. The CDR3 DNA follows: TGCAGCGGGACACAGGGCCAGGACTATGGCTACACCTTC. Protein product: CSGTQGQDYGYTF. Together with reference TRBV29-1 and TRBJ1-2, the CDR3 gives the full variable domain: SAVISQKPSRDICQRGTSLTIQCQVDSQVTMMFWYRQQPGQSLTLIATANQGSEATYESGFVIDKFPISRPNLTFSTLTVSNMSPEDSSIYLCSGTQGQDYGYTFGSGTRLTVV.

The gene calls are TRBV6-2 or TRBV6-3 and TRBJ2-7; 8 nucleotides match TRBD1. The CDR3 has 16 amino acids. Germline V gene lookup returns CDR1 MNHEY and CDR2 SVGEGT. The V and J ends lost 4 bases and 4 bases, in that order; junction bases with no gene match: 12. The CDR3 loop reads CASSSSQGASNYEQYF. The CDR3 nucleotides read TGTGCCAGCAGTTCATCTCAGGGGGCTTCGAATTACGAGCAGTACTTC.

Written as DNA, the CDR3 is TGCGCCAGCAGCTTGCAGGGGGGCAGAGAGGGTGAAAAACTGTTTTTT. The encoded protein is CASSLQGGREGEKLFF. The chain combines TRBV5-1 with TRBJ1-4, with 7 bases lining up with TRBD1. The junction had 10 bases not matched to a gene; V was cut back by 1 base and J by 7 bases. The CDR3 is 16 residues long. Germline loops: CDR1 SGHRS, CDR2 YFSETQ.

The chain recombines TRBV5-8 with TRBJ1-5; 8 bases are a match to TRBD1. The germline V gene encodes CDR1 SGHTS and CDR2 YDEGEE. The CDR3 loop spans 13 amino acids. V dropped 4 bases and J dropped 9; count of bases not matched to a gene: 6. CDR3 DNA: TGTGCCAGCAGCGGACGACAGGGGCCGCCCCAGCATTTT. Protein: CASSGRQGPPQHF.

This chain uses TRBV7-8 with TRBJ2-1; possible D gene TRBD2, 7 bases. Germline CDR1 is SGHVS and CDR2 is FQNEAQ. The CDR3 loop spans 17 amino acids. V lost 1 base and J 3 bases, leaving 16 bases between the germline ends. The chain's CDR3 is CASSLGGAGAYYNEQFF. The DNA of the CDR3 is TGTGCCAGCAGCTTAGGCGGGGCGGGGGCTTACTACAATGAGCAGTTCTTC.

The V call is TRBV18, the J call TRBJ2-7; the match to TRBD1 covers 12 bases. V gave up 2 bases and J gave up 5 bases; unmatched junction bases: 7. The CDR3 has 16 amino acids. CDR1 KGHSH and CDR2 LQKENI come from the germline V gene. CDR3 residues: CASSPYRDRGHHEQYF. The CDR3, as DNA: TGTGCCAGCTCACCATACCGGGACAGGGGGCATCACGAGCAGTACTTC.

CDR3 loop: CASSFFLGGGEETQYF. In DNA form, the CDR3 reads TGTGCCAGCAGTTTTTTCCTGGGCGGGGGGGAGGAGACCCAGTACTTC. This chain links TRBV7-2 with TRBJ2-5, with TRBD2 matching over 9 bases. The J segment lost 5 bases and the V segment lost 6 bases, leaving 13 bases of the junction unmatched. CDR1 and CDR2 from the germline V gene are SGHTA and FQGNSA. The CDR3 is made up of 16 amino acids.